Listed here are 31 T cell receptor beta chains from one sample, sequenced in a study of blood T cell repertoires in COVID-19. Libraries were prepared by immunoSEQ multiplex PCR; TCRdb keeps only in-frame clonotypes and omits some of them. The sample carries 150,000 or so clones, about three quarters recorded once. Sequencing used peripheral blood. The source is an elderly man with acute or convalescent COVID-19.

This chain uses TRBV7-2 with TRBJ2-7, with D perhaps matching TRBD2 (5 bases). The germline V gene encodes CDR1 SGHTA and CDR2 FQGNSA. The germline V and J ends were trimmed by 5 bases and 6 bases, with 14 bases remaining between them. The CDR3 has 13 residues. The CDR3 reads CASSPPLGPEQYF. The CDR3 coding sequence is TGTGCCAGCAGCCCCCCACTAGGTCCCGAGCAGTACTTC. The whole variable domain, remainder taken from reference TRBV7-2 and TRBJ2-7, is GAGVSQSPSNKVTEKGKDVELRCDPISGHTALYWYRQSLGQGLEFLIYFQGNSAPDKSGLPSDRFSAERTGGSVSTLTIQRTQQEDSAVYLCASSPPLGPEQYFGPGTRLTVT.

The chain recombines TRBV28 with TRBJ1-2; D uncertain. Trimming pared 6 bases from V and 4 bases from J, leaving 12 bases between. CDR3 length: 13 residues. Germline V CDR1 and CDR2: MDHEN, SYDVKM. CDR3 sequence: CASSLGILYGYTF. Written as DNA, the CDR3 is TGTGCCAGCAGCCTAGGAATTCTCTATGGCTACACCTTC.

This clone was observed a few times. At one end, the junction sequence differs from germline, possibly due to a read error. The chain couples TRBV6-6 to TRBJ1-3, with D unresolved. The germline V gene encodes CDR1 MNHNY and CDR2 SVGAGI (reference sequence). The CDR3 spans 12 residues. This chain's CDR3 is CASSYPAGGVDF. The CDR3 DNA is TGTGCCAGCAGTTACCCGGCTGGAGGTGTGGATTTT.

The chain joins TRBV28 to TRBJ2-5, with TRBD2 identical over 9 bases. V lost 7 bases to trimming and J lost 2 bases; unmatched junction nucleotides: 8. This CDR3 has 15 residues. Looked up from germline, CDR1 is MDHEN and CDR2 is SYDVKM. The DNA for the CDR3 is TGTGCCAGCACCACGACTAGCGGCGCGCAAGAGACCCAGTACTTC. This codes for CASTTTSGAQETQYF.

The CDR3 nucleotides are TGTGCCATCAGTGAGGGACAGGGGGTAAGCTACGAGCAGTACGTC. Its protein product is CAISEGQGVSYEQYV. The V and J genes are TRBV10-3 and TRBJ2-7; 10 positions match TRBD1. In germline, CDR1 is ENHRY, CDR2 SYGVKD. The CDR3 totals 15 residues. After removal of 2 bases from V and 3 bases from J, the junction contained 4 bases not matched to a gene.

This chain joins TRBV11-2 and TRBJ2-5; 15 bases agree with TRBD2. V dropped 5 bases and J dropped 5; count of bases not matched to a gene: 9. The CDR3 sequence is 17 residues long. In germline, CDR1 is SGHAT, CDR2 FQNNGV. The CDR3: CASSPGLAGGKWETQYF. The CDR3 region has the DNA TGTGCCAGCAGCCCTGGACTAGCGGGGGGGAAGTGGGAGACCCAGTACTTC.

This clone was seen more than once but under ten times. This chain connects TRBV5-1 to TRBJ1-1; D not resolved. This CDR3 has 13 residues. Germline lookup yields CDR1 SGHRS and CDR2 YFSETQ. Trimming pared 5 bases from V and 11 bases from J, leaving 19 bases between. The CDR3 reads CASSSGPSLRAFF. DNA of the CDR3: TGCGCCAGCAGTTCCGGCCCGAGCCTGAGGGCTTTCTTT.

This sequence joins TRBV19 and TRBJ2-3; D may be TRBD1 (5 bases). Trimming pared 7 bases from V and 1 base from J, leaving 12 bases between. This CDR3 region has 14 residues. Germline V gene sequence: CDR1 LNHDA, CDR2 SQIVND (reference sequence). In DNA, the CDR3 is TGTGCCAGTATGGTAGGCAGGGGCACAGATACGCAGTATTTT. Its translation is CASMVGRGTDTQYF.

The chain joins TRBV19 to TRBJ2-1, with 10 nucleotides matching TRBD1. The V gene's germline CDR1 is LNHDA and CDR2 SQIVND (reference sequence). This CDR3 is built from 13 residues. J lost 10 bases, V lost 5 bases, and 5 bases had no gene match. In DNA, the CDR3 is TGTGCCAGTAGTGTGGGGGACAGGGGCGAGCAGTTCTTC. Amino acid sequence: CASSVGDRGEQFF.

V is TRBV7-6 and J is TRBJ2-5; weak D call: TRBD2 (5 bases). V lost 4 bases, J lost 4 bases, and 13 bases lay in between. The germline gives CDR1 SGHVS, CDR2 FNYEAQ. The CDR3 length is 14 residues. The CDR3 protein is CASSSGVEVETQYF. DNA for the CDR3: TGTGCCAGCAGCTCCGGGGTGGAGGTAGAGACCCAGTACTTC.

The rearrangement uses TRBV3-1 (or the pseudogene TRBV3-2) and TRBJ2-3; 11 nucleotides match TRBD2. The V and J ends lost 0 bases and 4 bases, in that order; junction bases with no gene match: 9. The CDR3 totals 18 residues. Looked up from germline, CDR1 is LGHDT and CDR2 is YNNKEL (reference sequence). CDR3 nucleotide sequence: TGTGCCAGCAGCCAAGATGAGGCTAGCGGGGGGACTTCAGATACGCAGTATTTT. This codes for CASSQDEASGGTSDTQYF.

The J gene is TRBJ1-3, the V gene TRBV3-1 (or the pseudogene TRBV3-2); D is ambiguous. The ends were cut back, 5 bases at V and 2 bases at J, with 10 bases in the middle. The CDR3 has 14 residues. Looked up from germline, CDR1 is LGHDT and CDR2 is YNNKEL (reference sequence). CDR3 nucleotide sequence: TGTGCCAGCAGCGCGAGCCGGGCTGGAAACACCATATATTTT. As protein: CASSASRAGNTIYF.

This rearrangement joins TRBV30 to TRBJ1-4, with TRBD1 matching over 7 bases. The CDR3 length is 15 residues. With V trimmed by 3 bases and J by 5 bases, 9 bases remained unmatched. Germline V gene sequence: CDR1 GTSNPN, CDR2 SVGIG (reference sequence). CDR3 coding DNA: TGTGCCTGGAGCCCCGGGACAGCCGTGAATGAAAAACTGTTTTTT. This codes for CAWSPGTAVNEKLFF.

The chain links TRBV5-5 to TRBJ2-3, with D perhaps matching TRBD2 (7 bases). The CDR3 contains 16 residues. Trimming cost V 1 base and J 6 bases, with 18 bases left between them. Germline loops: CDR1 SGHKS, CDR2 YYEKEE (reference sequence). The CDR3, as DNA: TGTGCCAGCAGCTTGTCGGCGGGGGCCGCCTCGGATACGCAGTATTTT. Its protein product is CASSLSAGAASDTQYF.

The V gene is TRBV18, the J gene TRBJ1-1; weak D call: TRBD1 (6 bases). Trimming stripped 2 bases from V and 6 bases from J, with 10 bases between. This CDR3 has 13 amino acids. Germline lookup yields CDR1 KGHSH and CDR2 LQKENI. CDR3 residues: CASSPLAGAEAFF. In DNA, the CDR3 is TGTGCCAGCTCACCATTGGCAGGGGCTGAAGCTTTCTTT.

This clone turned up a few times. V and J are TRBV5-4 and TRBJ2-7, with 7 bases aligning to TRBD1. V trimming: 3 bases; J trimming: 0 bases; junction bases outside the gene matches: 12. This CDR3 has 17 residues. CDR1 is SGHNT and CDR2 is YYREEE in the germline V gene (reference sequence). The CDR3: CASSSRPRQGPSYEQYF. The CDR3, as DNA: TGTGCCAGCAGCTCCCGGCCGAGACAGGGACCCTCCTACGAGCAGTACTTC.

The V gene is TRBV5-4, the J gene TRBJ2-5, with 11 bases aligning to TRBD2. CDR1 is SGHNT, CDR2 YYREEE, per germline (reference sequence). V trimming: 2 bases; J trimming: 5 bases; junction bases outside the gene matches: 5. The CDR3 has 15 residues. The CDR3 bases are TGTGCCAGCAGCTTCCCTAGCGGGGGGTATGAGACCCAGTACTTC. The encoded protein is CASSFPSGGYETQYF. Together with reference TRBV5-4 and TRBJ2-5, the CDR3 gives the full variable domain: ETGVTQSPTHLIKTRGQQVTLRCSSQSGHNTVSWYQQALGQGPQFIFQYYREEENGRGNFPPRFSGLQFPNYSSELNVNALELDDSALYLCASSFPSGGYETQYFGPGTRLLVL.

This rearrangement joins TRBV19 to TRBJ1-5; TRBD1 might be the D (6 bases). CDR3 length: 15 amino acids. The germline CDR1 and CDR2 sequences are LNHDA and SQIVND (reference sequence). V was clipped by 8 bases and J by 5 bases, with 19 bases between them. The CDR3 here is CASSLMLTGHQPQHF. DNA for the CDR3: TGTGCCAGTTCTCTTATGTTGACAGGCCATCAGCCCCAGCATTTT.

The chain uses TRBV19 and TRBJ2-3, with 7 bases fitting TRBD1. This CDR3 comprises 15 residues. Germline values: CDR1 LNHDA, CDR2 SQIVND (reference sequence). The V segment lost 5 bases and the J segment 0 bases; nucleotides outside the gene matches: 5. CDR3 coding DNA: TGTGCCAGTAGTGCGACAGGGCCAAGCACAGATACGCAGTATTTT. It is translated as CASSATGPSTDTQYF.

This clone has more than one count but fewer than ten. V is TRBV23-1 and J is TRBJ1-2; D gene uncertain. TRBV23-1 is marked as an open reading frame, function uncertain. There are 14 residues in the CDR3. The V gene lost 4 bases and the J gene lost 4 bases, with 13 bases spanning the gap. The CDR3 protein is CASSRADRCYGYTF. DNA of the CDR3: TGCGCCAGCAGTCGGGCAGATCGATGCTATGGCTACACCTTC.

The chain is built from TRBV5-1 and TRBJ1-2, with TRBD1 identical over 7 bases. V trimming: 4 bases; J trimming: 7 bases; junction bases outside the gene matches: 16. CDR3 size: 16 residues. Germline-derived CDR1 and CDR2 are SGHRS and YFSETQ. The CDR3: CASSPRQGPGLGGYTF. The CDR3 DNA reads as TGCGCCAGCAGCCCGCGACAGGGCCCAGGGCTAGGTGGCTACACCTTC.

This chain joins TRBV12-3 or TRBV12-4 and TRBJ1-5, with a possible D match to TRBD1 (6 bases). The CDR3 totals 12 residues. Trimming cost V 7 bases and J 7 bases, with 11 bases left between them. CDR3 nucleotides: TGTGCCAGCACCACCGGACAGCAGCCCCAGCATTTT. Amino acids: CASTTGQQPQHF.

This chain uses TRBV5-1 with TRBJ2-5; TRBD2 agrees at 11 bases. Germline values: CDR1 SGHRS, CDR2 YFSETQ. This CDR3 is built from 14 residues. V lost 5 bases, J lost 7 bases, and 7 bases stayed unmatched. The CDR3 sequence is CASSTSGGLGTQYF. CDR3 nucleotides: TGCGCCAGCAGTACTAGCGGGGGCCTCGGGACCCAGTACTTC.

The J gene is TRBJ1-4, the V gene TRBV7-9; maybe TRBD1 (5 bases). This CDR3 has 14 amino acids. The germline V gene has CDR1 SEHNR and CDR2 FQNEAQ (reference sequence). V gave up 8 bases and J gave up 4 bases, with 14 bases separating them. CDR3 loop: CASPLDSLNEKLFF. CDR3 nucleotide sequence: TGTGCCAGCCCCCTAGACAGCCTTAATGAAAAACTGTTTTTT.

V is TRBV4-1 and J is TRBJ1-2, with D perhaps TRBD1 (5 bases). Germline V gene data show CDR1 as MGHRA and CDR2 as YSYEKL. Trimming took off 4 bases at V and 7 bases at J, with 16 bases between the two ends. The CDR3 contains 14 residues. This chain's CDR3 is CASSLGQGSSGYTF. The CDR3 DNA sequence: TGCGCCAGCAGCCTCGGCCAGGGAAGTTCTGGCTACACCTTC.

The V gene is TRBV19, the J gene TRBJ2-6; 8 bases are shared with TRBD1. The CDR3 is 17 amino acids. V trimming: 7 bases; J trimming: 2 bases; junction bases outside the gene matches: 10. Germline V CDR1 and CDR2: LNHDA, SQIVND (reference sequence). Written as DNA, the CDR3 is TGTGCCAGTAATTCACCAGGGGGCGCTGCTGGGGCCAACGTCCTGACTTTC. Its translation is CASNSPGGAAGANVLTF.

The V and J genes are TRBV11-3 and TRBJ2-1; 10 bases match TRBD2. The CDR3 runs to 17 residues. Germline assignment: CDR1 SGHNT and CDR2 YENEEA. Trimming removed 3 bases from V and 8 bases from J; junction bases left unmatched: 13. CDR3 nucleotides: TGTGCCAGCAGCTTGGGAGTGAGCGGGGGGGCCTCGGATGAGCAGTTCTTC. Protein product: CASSLGVSGGASDEQFF.

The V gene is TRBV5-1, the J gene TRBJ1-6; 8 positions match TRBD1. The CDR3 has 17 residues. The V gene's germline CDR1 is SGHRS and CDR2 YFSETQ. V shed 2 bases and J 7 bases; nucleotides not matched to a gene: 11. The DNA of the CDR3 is TGCGCCAGCAGCTTCTCTTTGACAGGGGTGGCGAATTCACCCCTCCACTTT. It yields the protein CASSFSLTGVANSPLHF.

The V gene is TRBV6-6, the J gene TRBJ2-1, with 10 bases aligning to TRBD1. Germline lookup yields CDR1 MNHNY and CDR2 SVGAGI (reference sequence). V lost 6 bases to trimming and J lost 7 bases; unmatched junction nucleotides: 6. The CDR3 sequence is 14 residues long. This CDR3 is CASRLTGGGNEQFF. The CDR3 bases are TGTGCCAGCAGGCTGACAGGGGGCGGGAATGAGCAGTTCTTC.

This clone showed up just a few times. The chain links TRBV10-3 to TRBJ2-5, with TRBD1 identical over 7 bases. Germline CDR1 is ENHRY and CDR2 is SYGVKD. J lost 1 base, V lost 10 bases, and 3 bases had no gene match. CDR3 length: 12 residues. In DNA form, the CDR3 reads TGTGCCACACAGGGGACCCAAGAGACCCAGTACTTC. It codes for CATQGTQETQYF.

The CDR3 DNA sequence: TGCGCCAGCAGCTCCGGGACAGGGTTAAATGAGCAGTTCTTC. Protein sequence: CASSSGTGLNEQFF. The rearrangement joins TRBV5-1 to TRBJ2-1; 9 nucleotides match TRBD1. Germline-derived CDR1 and CDR2 are SGHRS and YFSETQ. Germline trimming cut 3 bases from V and 7 bases from J; bases unmatched to any gene: 5. The CDR3 sequence is 14 residues long.